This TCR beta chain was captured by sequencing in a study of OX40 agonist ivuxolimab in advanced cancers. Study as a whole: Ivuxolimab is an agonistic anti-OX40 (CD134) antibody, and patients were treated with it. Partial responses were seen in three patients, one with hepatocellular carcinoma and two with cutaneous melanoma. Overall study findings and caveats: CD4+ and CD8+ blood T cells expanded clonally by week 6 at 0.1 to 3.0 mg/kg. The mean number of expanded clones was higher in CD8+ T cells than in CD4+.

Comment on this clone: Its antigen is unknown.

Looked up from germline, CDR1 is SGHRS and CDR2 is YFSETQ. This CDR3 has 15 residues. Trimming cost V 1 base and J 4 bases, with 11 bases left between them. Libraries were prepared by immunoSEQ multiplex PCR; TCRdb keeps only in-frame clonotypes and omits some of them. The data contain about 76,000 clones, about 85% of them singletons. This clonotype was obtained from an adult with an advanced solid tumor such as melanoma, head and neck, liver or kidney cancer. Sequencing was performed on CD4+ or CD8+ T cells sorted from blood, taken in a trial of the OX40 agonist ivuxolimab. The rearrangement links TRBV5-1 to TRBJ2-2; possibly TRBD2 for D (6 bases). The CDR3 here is CASSLQGLSTGELFF. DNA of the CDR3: TGCGCCAGCAGCTTGCAGGGACTGAGCACCGGGGAGCTGTTTTTT.